Detailed here is one T cell receptor (beta chain). The target antigen is unknown. Generated by immunoSEQ multiplex PCR, the TCRdb table keeps only in-frame clones and is missing some. The profile shows about 2,200 clones, approximately 23% of them singletons. The sample originates from a study of T cells in localized non-small cell lung cancer. Study-level points and caveats: When the top 100 tumor clones were examined, a median about 60 of them also appeared in the adjacent lung, which was paired and uninvolved. Those with higher blood T cell density had longer overall survival. Of the tissues analyzed, uninvolved adjacent lung showed maximal T cell clonality, greater than tumor.

Germline-derived CDR1 and CDR2 are SGHNT and YENEEA. The CDR3 consists of 15 residues. The V segment lost 3 bases and the J segment 5 bases; nucleotides outside the gene matches: 4. Specimen: lung tumor tissue, collected before any cancer treatment. This TCR was recovered from a man aged 40 to 75 with stage III lung adenocarcinoma. The chain carries TRBV11-3 and TRBJ2-2, with TRBD1 matching over 9 bases. For the CDR3, the DNA is TGTGCCAGCAGCTTGGACAGGGGTGGTACCGGGGAGCTGTTTTTT. Its translation: CASSLDRGGTGELFF.